Each of the 18 T cell receptor beta chains below was sequenced from the same sample in a study of tissue T cells after allogeneic stem cell transplantation. Time point meaning: mouse harvest day 7 after allogeneic transplant. Mouse grafts combined 10^7 T-cell-depleted bone marrow cells with 10^6 splenic CD5+ T cells. Some clones are missing from TCRdb's copy, which holds only in-frame ones; the method was immunoSEQ multiplex PCR. This table has roughly 9,000 clones, approximately 49% appearing once. Sequenced input: gut tissue. The receptor source for this set is a female BALB/c mouse given C57BL/6 T cells with graft-versus-host disease after an allogeneic hematopoietic cell transplant.

This clone was detected only a few times. Gene labels here are mouse ones. From the germline J gene comes the end of the CDR3, since the read stops 1 residue before it. The chain couples TRBV1 to TRBJ2-7, with a tentative D call TRBD2 (5 bases). Germline-derived CDR1 and CDR2 are NSQYPW and LRSPGD (reference sequence). Trimming took off 1 base at V and 4 bases at J, with 5 bases between the two ends. The CDR3 is 12 amino acids. The CDR3 sequence is CTCSAAGYEQYF. The CDR3 bases that were read are TGCACCTGCAGTGCAGCTGGGTATGAACAGTAC.

As for this clone: The germline and genes are mouse ones. The read falls 1 residue short of the CDR3 end, and the missing part is taken from the germline J gene. V gene TRBV23 combines with J gene TRBJ2-4; no DNA check was done on the table's D call, TRBD2. This CDR3 is 19 amino acids long. Per the germline V gene, CDR1 is KGHTA and CDR2 is FQNQQP. CDR3 residues: CSSSQSGGGAGSSQNTLYF. Incomplete CDR3 DNA: TGCTCCAGCAGTCAATCGGGAGGGGGGGCTGGATCTAGTCAAAACACCTTGTAC. Supplemented by reference TRBV23 and TRBJ2-4, the full variable domain reads DAAVTQKPRYLIKMKGQEAEMKCIPEKGHTAVFWYQQKQSKELKFLIYFQNQQPLDQIDMVKERFSAVCPSSSLCSLGIRTCEAEDSALYLCSSSQSGGGAGSSQNTLYFGAGTRLSVL.

On this clone: The gene symbols are mouse symbols. The read ends 1 residue shy of where the CDR3 ends; the end is completed using the germline J gene. The chain combines TRBV23 with TRBJ1-4. The CDR3 loop spans 14 amino acids. CDR1 and CDR2 (germline): KGHTA, FQNQQP. CDR3 DNA, as far as it was read: TGCTCCAGCAGCCTCAAAATTTCCAACGAAAGATTATTT. It is translated as CSSSLKISNERLF. The CDR3 in full is CSSSLKISNERLFF.

This clone was detected a few times. Gene names refer to mouse genes. The read finishes 1 residue shy of the CDR3 end, and the germline J gene is used to complete it. V gene TRBV13-3 combines with J gene TRBJ1-3, with 9 bases fitting TRBD1. V shed 6 bases, J shed 1 base, and the junction held 5 bases outside the gene matches. The CDR3 has 15 amino acids. Germline CDR1 reads NNHDY; CDR2 reads SYVADS. The part of the CDR3 DNA that was read is TGTGCCAGCACCCCGGACAGGGGATCTGGAAATACGCTCTAT. Translation gives CASTPDRGSGNTLY. The complete CDR3 reads CASTPDRGSGNTLYF.

A remark on this clone: The listed genes are named as in mouse. The read gets to within 1 residue of the CDR3 end, and the germline J gene fills in the rest. V and J are TRBV3 and TRBJ2-3, with TRBD2 identical over 8 bases. The V and J ends lost 5 bases and 3 bases, in that order; junction bases with no gene match: 7. Looked up from germline, CDR1 is SNHLY and CDR2 is FYNGKV (reference sequence). The CDR3 is 15 residues long. Here the CDR3 reads CASSPRLGRAETLYF. CDR3 DNA (partial): TGTGCCAGCAGCCCTCGACTGGGGAGAGCAGAAACGCTGTAT.

Regarding this clone: Genes here carry mouse names. The CDR3 extends 1 residue past the end of the read, so its final part is completed from the germline J gene. The rearrangement uses TRBV26 and TRBJ1-1; a possible D gene is TRBD1 (6 bases). Trimming stripped 4 bases from V and 4 bases from J, with 7 bases between. The CDR3 contains 12 residues. The germline V gene encodes CDR1 KGHPV and CDR2 FQNQEV (reference sequence). The sequenced CDR3 bases are TGTGCCAGCAGTCGAGGGGGCACAGAAGTCTTC. It is translated as CASSRGGTEVF. The whole CDR3 protein is CASSRGGTEVFF.

As concerns this clone: Gene and germline names: mouse. Coverage ceases 1 residue before the CDR3 finishes, and the germline J gene fills in the end. V is TRBV26 and J is TRBJ1-3; D is uncertain. This CDR3 is 14 amino acids long. The V end lost 4 bases, the J end lost 1 base, and 8 bases lay between the germline ends. Per the germline V gene, CDR1 is KGHPV and CDR2 is FQNQEV (reference sequence). The CDR3 protein is CASSPRTSGNTLYF. The sequenced part of the CDR3 DNA is TGTGCCAGCAGTCCCCGAACATCTGGAAATACGCTCTAT.

About this clone itself: Gene names are mouse gene names. The read terminates 1 residue ahead of where the CDR3 ends, so the germline J gene completes it. The chain uses TRBV26 and TRBJ2-2, with D unclear. V was trimmed by 4 bases and J by 2 bases, leaving 2 bases between them. This CDR3 comprises 12 residues. The germline V gene has CDR1 KGHPV and CDR2 FQNQEV (reference sequence). The DNA read from the CDR3 is TGTGCCAGCAGTCGGAACACCGGGCAGCTCTAC. Translated, it gives CASSRNTGQLY. From start to end, the CDR3 is CASSRNTGQLYF.

This clone was seen just once. Gene names are the mouse ones. From the germline J gene comes the end of the CDR3, since the read stops 1 residue before it. The chain has TRBV12-2 and TRBJ1-3; D is possibly TRBD1 (6 bases). V was pared by 2 bases and J by 0 bases, with 16 bases between. This CDR3 has 17 amino acids. Germline lookup yields CDR1 SGHLS and CDR2 HYDKME. The CDR3 here is CASSPLPGHYSGNTLYF. Partial CDR3 DNA: TGTGCCAGCTCTCCCCTTCCGGGACACTATTCTGGAAATACGCTCTAT.

As for this clone: Mouse germline and gene names are used. The CDR3 end falls 1 residue outside the read, so it is completed with the germline J gene. The chain uses TRBV16 and TRBJ2-1, with D maybe TRBD2 (6 bases). The CDR3 spans 15 residues. Germline V lookup: CDR1 SGHSA, CDR2 FRNQAP. V lost 3 bases and J lost 0, with 9 bases in between. The sequenced CDR3 bases are TGTGCAAGCAGCTTCTCTGGGGATAACTATGCTGAGCAGTTC. Translation gives CASSFSGDNYAEQF. The complete CDR3 sequence is CASSFSGDNYAEQFF.

In its sample, this clone was seen a few times. Mouse gene names apply. The sequenced part of the CDR3 DNA is TGTGCCAGCTCTCCGGGGGGGGGCTATGCTGAGCAGTTC. It codes for CASSPGGGYAEQF. In full, the CDR3 reads CASSPGGGYAEQFF. The V call is TRBV12-2, the J call TRBJ2-1; 7 bases agree with TRBD2. The read gets to within 1 residue of the CDR3 end, and the germline J gene fills in the rest. Germline-derived CDR1 and CDR2 are SGHLS and HYDKME. V was pared by 2 bases and J by 3 bases, with 3 bases of the junction left unmatched. The CDR3 spans 14 residues.

As regards this clone: Gene names are mouse gene names. The CDR3 end is not reached by the read, which stops 1 residue before it; the germline J gene fills it in. This chain uses TRBV15 with TRBJ2-5; TRBD2 agrees at 8 bases. Germline lookup yields CDR1 SGHND and CDR2 FRSKSL. The CDR3 runs 14 residues. V was clipped by 3 bases and J by 5 bases; unmatched bases: 4. The CDR3 sequence is CASSFLGGRDTQYF. The part of the CDR3 DNA that was read is TGTGCCAGCAGTTTTCTGGGGGGACGAGACACCCAGTAC.

Turning to this clone: Genes and germline come from the mouse. The CDR3 end is not reached by the read, which stops 1 residue before it; the germline J gene fills it in. The chain carries TRBV3 and TRBJ2-7; 11 positions agree with TRBD2. The V and J ends lost 3 bases and 4 bases, in that order; junction bases with no gene match: 2. There are 14 residues in the CDR3. The germline V gene has CDR1 SNHLY and CDR2 FYNGKV (reference sequence). CDR3 DNA, as far as it was read: TGTGCCAGCAGCTTGGGACTGGGGGTTTATGAACAGTAC. It codes for CASSLGLGVYEQY. The CDR3 in full is CASSLGLGVYEQYF. Full variable domain (remainder filled in from reference TRBV3 and TRBJ2-7): GPKVLQIPSHQIIDMGQMVTLNCDPVSNHLYFYWYKQILGQQMEFLVNFYNGKVMEKSKLFKDQFSVERPDGSYFTLKIQPTALEDSAVYFCASSLGLGVYEQYFGPGTRLTVL.

For this clone: Genes and germline come from the mouse. The CDR3 is cut off 1 residue early in the read; its end comes from the germline J gene. This chain connects TRBV16 to TRBJ2-4, with 7 bases matching TRBD1. The CDR3 totals 14 residues. The V gene end was trimmed by 5 bases and the J gene end by 2 bases; junction bases not matched to a gene: 4. Germline V gives CDR1 SGHSA, CDR2 FRNQAP. CDR3 DNA (partial): TGTGCAAGCAGCCCCGACAGGGATCAAAACACCTTGTAC. As protein: CASSPDRDQNTLY. The entire CDR3 is CASSPDRDQNTLYF.

This clone has just a few counts. The listed genes are named as in mouse. The CDR3 end is not reached by the read, which stops 1 residue before it; the germline J gene fills it in. In the same sample, other DNA sequences code for this CDR3. This chain links TRBV26 with TRBJ2-7; D may be TRBD1 (5 bases). Germline values: CDR1 KGHPV, CDR2 FQNQEV (reference sequence). Trimming pared 2 bases from V and 4 bases from J, leaving 6 bases between. There are 12 residues in the CDR3. The CDR3 region is CASSLGQYEQYF. Incomplete CDR3 DNA: TGTGCCAGCAGTCTGGGACAATATGAACAGTAC.

As regards this clone: Mouse names are used for the genes. The read terminates 1 residue before the CDR3 end, so the remaining end is supplied by the germline J gene. The chain is built from TRBV26 and TRBJ2-4, with 13 positions matching TRBD2. The CDR3 contains 16 residues. Germline-derived CDR1 and CDR2 are KGHPV and FQNQEV (reference sequence). V gave up 4 bases and J gave up 0 bases; unmatched junction bases: 1. The chain's CDR3 is CASSPGLGGSQNTLYF. CDR3 bases read: TGTGCCAGCAGTCCGGGACTGGGGGGGAGTCAAAACACCTTGTAC.

A note on this clone: Germline and genes: mouse. With the read ending 1 residue before the CDR3 end, the germline J gene is used to fill in that end. The chain couples TRBV29 to TRBJ1-4; D may be TRBD1 (6 bases). CDR1 and CDR2 from the germline V gene are MSHET and SYDVDS. V was trimmed by 6 bases and J by 0 bases, leaving 11 bases between them. The CDR3 has 15 amino acids. CDR3: CASRGQKISNERLFF. The sequenced part of the CDR3 DNA is TGTGCTAGCAGGGGACAAAAAATTTCCAACGAAAGATTATTT.

Concerning this clone itself: Mouse gene names and germline throughout. With the read ending 1 residue before the CDR3 end, the germline J gene is used to fill in that end. The chain combines TRBV26 with TRBJ1-1; D is unclear. Between the trimmed V and J ends, which lost 2 bases and 3 bases, there was a span of 10 bases. The germline CDR1 and CDR2 sequences are KGHPV and FQNQEV (reference sequence). The CDR3 runs to 14 residues. The sequenced part of the CDR3 DNA is TGTGCCAGCAGTCTGGGCGGGAGGGACACAGAAGTCTTC. This encodes CASSLGGRDTEVF. The whole CDR3 sequence reads CASSLGGRDTEVFF.